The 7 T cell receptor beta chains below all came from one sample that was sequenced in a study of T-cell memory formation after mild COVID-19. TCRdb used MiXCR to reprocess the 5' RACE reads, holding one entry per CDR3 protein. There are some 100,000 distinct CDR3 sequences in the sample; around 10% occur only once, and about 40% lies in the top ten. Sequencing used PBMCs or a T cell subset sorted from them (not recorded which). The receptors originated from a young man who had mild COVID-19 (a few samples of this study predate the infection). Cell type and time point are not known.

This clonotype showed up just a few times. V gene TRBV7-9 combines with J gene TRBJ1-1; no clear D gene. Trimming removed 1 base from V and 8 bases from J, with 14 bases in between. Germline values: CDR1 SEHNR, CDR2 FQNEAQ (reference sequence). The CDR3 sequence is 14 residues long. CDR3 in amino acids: CASSLGAGPGEAFF. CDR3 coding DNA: TGTGCCAGCAGCTTAGGGGCCGGTCCAGGAGAAGCTTTCTTT.

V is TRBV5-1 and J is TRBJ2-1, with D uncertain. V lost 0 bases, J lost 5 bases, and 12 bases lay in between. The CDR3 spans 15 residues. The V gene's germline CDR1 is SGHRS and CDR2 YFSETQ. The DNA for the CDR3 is TGCGCCAGCAGCTTGGCCGTACTTACACACAATGAGCAGTTCTTC. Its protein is CASSLAVLTHNEQFF.

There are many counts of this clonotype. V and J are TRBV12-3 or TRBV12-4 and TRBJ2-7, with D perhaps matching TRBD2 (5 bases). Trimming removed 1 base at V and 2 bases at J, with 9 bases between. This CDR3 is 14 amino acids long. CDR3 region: CASSLVRGPYEQYF. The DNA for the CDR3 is TGTGCCAGCAGTTTAGTTCGGGGTCCCTACGAGCAGTACTTC.

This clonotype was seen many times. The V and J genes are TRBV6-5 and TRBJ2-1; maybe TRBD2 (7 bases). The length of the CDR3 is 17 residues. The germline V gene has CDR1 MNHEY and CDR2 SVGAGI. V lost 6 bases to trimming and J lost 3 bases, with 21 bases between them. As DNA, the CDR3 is TGTGCCAGCAGCCAGCAGGGGAGCGGGGTAGGCTACAATGAGCAGTTCTTC. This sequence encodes CASSQQGSGVGYNEQFF.

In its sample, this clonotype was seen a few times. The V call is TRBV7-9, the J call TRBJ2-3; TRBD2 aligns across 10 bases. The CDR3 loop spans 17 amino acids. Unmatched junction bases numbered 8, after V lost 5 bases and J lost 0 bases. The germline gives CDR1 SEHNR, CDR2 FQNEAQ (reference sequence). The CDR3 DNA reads TGTGCCAGCAGCCCCCTTTTAGCGGGGGGTAGCACAGATACGCAGTATTTT. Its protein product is CASSPLLAGGSTDTQYF.

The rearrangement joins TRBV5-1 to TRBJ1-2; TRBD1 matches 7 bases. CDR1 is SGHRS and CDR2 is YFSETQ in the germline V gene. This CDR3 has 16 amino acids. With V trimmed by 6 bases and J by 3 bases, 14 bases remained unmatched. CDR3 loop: CASNPTGRSDHYGYTF. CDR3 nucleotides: TGCGCCAGCAATCCGACAGGGCGTTCCGACCACTATGGCTACACCTTC.

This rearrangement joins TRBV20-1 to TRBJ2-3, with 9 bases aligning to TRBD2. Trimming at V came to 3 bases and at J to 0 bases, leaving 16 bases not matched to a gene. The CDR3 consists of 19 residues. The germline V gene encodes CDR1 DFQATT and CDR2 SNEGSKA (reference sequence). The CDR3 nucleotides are TGCAGTGCTAGGAATTTCCCTAGCGGGAAGCCAATTAGCACAGATACGCAGTATTTT. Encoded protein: CSARNFPSGKPISTDTQYF.